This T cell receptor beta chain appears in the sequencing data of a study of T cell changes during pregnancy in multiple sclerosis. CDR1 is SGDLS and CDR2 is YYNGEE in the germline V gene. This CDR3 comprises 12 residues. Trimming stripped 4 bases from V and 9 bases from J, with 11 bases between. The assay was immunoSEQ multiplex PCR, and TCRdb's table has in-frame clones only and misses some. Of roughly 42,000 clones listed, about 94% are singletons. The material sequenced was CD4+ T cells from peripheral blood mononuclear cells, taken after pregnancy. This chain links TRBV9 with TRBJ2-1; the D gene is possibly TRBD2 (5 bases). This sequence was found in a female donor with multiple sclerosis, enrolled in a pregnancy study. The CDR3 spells CASSFTSGEQFF. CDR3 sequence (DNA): TGTGCCAGCAGCTTTACAAGCGGTGAGCAGTTCTTC.